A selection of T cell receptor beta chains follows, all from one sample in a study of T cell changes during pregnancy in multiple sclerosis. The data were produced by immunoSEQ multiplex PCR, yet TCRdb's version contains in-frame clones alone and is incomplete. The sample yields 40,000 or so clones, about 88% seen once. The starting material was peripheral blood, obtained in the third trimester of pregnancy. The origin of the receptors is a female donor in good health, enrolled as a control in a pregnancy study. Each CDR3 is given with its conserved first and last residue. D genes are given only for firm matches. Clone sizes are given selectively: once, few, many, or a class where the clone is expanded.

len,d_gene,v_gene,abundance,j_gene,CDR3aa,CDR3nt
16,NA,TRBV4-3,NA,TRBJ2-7,CASSQGAGHVLYEQYF,TGCGCCAGCAGCCAAGGGGCTGGGCACGTCCTCTACGAGCAGTACTTC
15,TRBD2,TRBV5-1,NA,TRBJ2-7,CASSLAPAGAYEQYF,TGCGCCAGCAGCTTGGCCCCAGCGGGGGCCTACGAGCAGTACTTC
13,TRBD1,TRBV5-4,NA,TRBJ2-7,CASSLETGFEQYF,TGTGCCAGCAGCTTGGAGACAGGGTTCGAGCAGTACTTC
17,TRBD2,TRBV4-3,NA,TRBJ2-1,CASSRRGTSGGWGEQFF,TGCGCCAGCAGCCGGCGAGGGACTAGCGGGGGGTGGGGTGAGCAGTTCTTC
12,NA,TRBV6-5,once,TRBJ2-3,CASSPRTDTQYF,TGTGCCAGCAGTCCTCGCACAGATACGCAGTATTTT
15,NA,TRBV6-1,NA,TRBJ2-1,CASSLGVGGQNEQFF,TGTGCCAGCAGTCTAGGAGTGGGGGGGCAGAATGAGCAGTTCTTC
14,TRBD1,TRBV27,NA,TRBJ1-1,CASSFWQGGTEAFF,TGTGCCAGCAGTTTTTGGCAGGGGGGCACTGAAGCTTTCTTT
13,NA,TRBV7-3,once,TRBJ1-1,CASRPDRYTEAFF,TGTGCCAGCAGACCCGACAGGTACACTGAAGCTTTCTTT
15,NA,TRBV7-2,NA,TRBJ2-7,CASSYAGQGSYEQYF,TGTGCCAGCAGCTATGCGGGGCAGGGTAGCTACGAGCAGTACTTC
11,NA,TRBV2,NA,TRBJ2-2,CASQGTGELFF,TGTGCCAGCCAGGGCACCGGGGAGCTGTTTTTT
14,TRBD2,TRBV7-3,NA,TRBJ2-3,CASSFGGGGDTQYF,TGTGCCAGCAGCTTCGGGGGGGGAGGAGATACGCAGTATTTT
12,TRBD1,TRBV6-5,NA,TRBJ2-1,CASRDRGNEQFF,TGTGCCAGCAGGGACAGGGGCAATGAGCAGTTCTTC
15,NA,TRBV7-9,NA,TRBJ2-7,CASSLEGLGSYEQYF,TGTGCCAGCAGCTTGGAGGGTTTAGGGTCCTACGAGCAGTACTTC
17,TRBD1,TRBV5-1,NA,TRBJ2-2,CASSQGTGTANTGELFF,TGCGCCAGCAGCCAGGGAACCGGGACAGCGAACACCGGGGAGCTGTTTTTT
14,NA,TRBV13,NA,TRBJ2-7,CASSLEGGRVEQYF,TGTGCCAGCAGCTTAGAAGGTGGCAGGGTTGAGCAGTACTTC
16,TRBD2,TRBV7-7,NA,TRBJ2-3,CASSFGLAGGTDTQYF,TGTGCTAGCAGCTTTGGGCTAGCGGGAGGCACAGATACGCAGTATTTT
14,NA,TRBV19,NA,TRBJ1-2,CASSGRSPAGGYTF,TGTGCCAGTAGTGGAAGGTCTCCGGCGGGTGGCTACACCTTC
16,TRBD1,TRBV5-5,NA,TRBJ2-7,CASSLDGTGPSYEQYF,TGTGCCAGCAGCTTGGACGGGACAGGGCCCTCCTACGAGCAGTACTTC
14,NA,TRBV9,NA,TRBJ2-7,CASSADTMPYEQYF,TGTGCCAGCAGCGCGGACACTATGCCCTACGAGCAGTACTTC
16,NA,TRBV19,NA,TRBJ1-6,CASSIKQGSENSPLHF,TGTGCCAGTAGTATTAAGCAGGGGTCGGAAAATTCACCCCTCCACTTT
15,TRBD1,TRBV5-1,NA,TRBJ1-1,CASSKPPGQGTEAFF,TGCGCCAGCAGCAAGCCCCCGGGACAGGGGACTGAAGCTTTCTTT
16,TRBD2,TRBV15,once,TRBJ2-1,CATSRGLALAYNEQFF,TGTGCCACCAGCAGGGGACTAGCGCTCGCCTACAATGAGCAGTTCTTC
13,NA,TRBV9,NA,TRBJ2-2,CASSVGGGWELFF,TGTGCCAGCAGCGTAGGCGGAGGCTGGGAGCTGTTTTTT